Below are 8 T cell receptor beta chains sequenced from a single sample in a study of CD8+ T cells in alopecia areata. Extraction and reverse transcription of RNA yielded cDNA as the sequencing template. Measured with immunoSEQ multiplex PCR; TCRdb has only the in-frame clones, and not every one. This table has 150,000 to 200,000 clones, roughly 50% appearing once. Source material: CD4+ T cells sorted from blood. All receptors derive from a human donor in good health.

This clone was counted only a few times. The sample carries other DNA sequences with the same CDR3. The chain recombines TRBV27 with TRBJ1-2; D call uncertain. CDR1 and CDR2 from the germline V gene are MNHEY and SMNVEV (reference sequence). The CDR3 has 14 residues. Trimming stripped 2 bases from V and 2 bases from J, with 9 bases between. CDR3 amino acids: CASSLKGANYGYTF. As DNA, the CDR3 is TGTGCCAGCAGTTTAAAAGGCGCAAACTATGGCTACACCTTC.

This rearrangement joins TRBV25-1 to TRBJ2-2; D unclear. Germline CDR1 MGHDK, CDR2 SYGVNS. CDR3 length: 11 amino acids. The V end lost 6 bases, the J end lost 4 bases, and 3 bases lay between the germline ends. DNA of the CDR3: TGTGCCAGCAGACGCACCGGGGAGCTGTTTTTT. It translates to CASRRTGELFF.

The chain carries TRBV27 and TRBJ2-7, with D tentatively TRBD2 (5 bases). CDR3 length: 14 amino acids. V was trimmed by 3 bases and J by 3 bases, leaving 12 bases between them. Germline V gene data show CDR1 as MNHEY and CDR2 as SMNVEV (reference sequence). The CDR3: CASSFEGVGYEQYF. The CDR3 DNA sequence: TGTGCCAGCAGTTTTGAGGGAGTAGGCTACGAGCAGTACTTC.

The chain recombines TRBV10-3 with TRBJ1-2; TRBD1 might be the D (5 bases). Trimming removed 6 bases at V and 2 bases at J, with 13 bases between. Germline CDR1 ENHRY, CDR2 SYGVKD. The CDR3 loop spans 14 amino acids. The CDR3 region has the DNA TGTGCCATCAGGGAAGGACACTCGAACTATGGCTACACCTTC. Its translation: CAIREGHSNYGYTF.

The V call is TRBV10-2, the J call TRBJ2-7; the match to TRBD2 covers 9 bases. The trim removed 8 bases at V and 2 bases at J, leaving 13 bases unmatched. CDR1 WSHSY and CDR2 SAAADI come from the germline V gene. There are 16 residues in the CDR3. The CDR3 DNA reads TGCGCCAGCCGCTTAGGGCAGGCTAGCGGGGCCTACGAGCAGTACTTC. Translated: CASRLGQASGAYEQYF.

In this sample, this clone turned up a few times. This rearrangement joins TRBV4-1 to TRBJ2-7, with D unclear. This CDR3 has 15 amino acids. Per the germline V gene, CDR1 is MGHRA and CDR2 is YSYEKL. Trimming pared 0 bases from V and 1 base from J, leaving 10 bases between. In DNA, the CDR3 is TGCGCCAGCAGCCAAGATCAAGGGAATTCCTACGAGCAGTACTTC. This gives the protein CASSQDQGNSYEQYF.

The chain joins TRBV6-5 to TRBJ2-3; D might be TRBD2 (5 bases). The ends were cut back, 6 bases at V and 2 bases at J, with 12 bases in the middle. From germline, CDR1 is MNHEY and CDR2 SVGAGI. The CDR3 has 14 amino acids. The CDR3 DNA reads as TGTGCCAGCAGCGATAAGCGGACCACAGATACGCAGTATTTT. Protein sequence: CASSDKRTTDTQYF.

The chain is built from TRBV15 and TRBJ2-6; 11 bases agree with TRBD1. CDR1 and CDR2 from the germline V gene are LNHNV and YYDKDF (reference sequence). Trimming at V came to 1 base and at J to 3 bases, leaving 5 bases not matched to a gene. The CDR3 is 18 residues long. The CDR3, as DNA: TGTGCCACCAGCAGAGGTGGACAGGGGGCAGGTGGGGCCAACGTCCTGACTTTC. Translation: CATSRGGQGAGGANVLTF. Full variable domain (outside the CDR3, taken from reference TRBV15 and TRBJ2-6): DAMVIQNPRYQVTQFGKPVTLSCSQTLNHNVMYWYQQKSSQAPKLLFHYYDKDFNNEADTPDNFQSRRPNTSFCFLDIRSPGLGDTAMYLCATSRGGQGAGGANVLTFGAGSRLTVL.